This T cell receptor (beta chain) comes out of a study of T-cell reconstitution after alpha-beta-depleted transplantation in children (dated by TCRdb to the mid-2010s). About the study as a whole: T-cell immune reconstitution after TCRalphabeta/CD19-depleted allogeneic hematopoietic cell transplantation in children was quantitatively tracked in the study by means of TCR repertoire profiling.

Libraries were built with PCR. The instrument given in TCRdb is Illumina HiSeq 2500. TCR libraries were prepared with molecular barcoding, using unique molecular identifiers to normalize TCRbeta repertoire quantification. TCRdb ran its own pipeline on the public reads, namely fastp trimming at Q25 and MiXCR clone calling, and kept in-frame beta chains. Every entry covers one CDR3 protein and lists the most common genes and DNA from its rows. The sample data list under 300,000 distinct CDR3 sequences, and around 9.7% of these were observed just once. The ten largest clones add up to about 4.9% of the sample. Remarks on this clonotype: Its antigen specificity is not known. There are no base qualities to consult, and no much larger clone falls within one base.

The germline V gene supplies CDR1 SGHRS and CDR2 YFSETQ. Germline trimming amounts to 4 bases on V and 3 bases on J, with 6 as the count of junction bases outside the gene matches. Taken from cysteine to phenylalanine, the CDR3 has 14 residues. CDR3 DNA only is kept here, 42 bases in frame from base 1. The rearranged chain carries TRBV5-1 and TRBJ1-1; TRBD1 agrees with 7 junctional bases. The receptor's source is a human donor who donated a stem cell graft to a child with SCID. Source: PBMCs from the stem cell graft donor, taken from the stem cell graft. CDR3 region: CASSPGTADTEAFF. At the DNA level, the sequence is TGCGCCAGCAGCCCGGGGACAGCGGACACTGAAGCTTTCTTT.